Sequencing of this TCR beta chain was carried out in a study of shared clonotypes between healthy human individuals. General study results and limits: Researchers found naive subsets generally carried larger estimated richness than memory subsets. Among donors, clonotype sharing was expected to be affected by sequencing depth.

This table comes from immunoSEQ multiplex PCR, and its TCRdb copy is limited to in-frame clones, with some not included. The sample lists just over 2,000,000 clones, around 95% occurring once. A note on this clone: The target antigen is unknown.

Among the donors, all were Caucasian adults who lived in Nashville, Tennessee. The CDR3 has 15 amino acids. The germline V and J ends were trimmed by 1 base and 1 base, with 9 bases remaining between them. Germline V gene lookup returns CDR1 SGHNT and CDR2 YYREEE (reference sequence). The chain has TRBV5-4 and TRBJ1-3, with D perhaps TRBD1 (6 bases). Input material: naive CD4+ T cells sorted from blood. The subset is: CD45RA+ positively selected. The TCR sequence derives from a man between 18 and 35 years old in good health. In nucleotides, the CDR3 is TGTGCCAGCAGCTTGCCGGGGGCTTCTGGAAACACCATATATTTT. Translating gives CASSLPGASGNTIYF.